Included here is one TCR beta chain sequence, with context. In the original workflow: Reference gene primer amplification gave estimated nucleated cell counts. Sequenced by immunoSEQ multiplex PCR; TCRdb stores in-frame clones only, minus some. V, J and clone size were drawn from that table, and D and trimming were deduced from the DNA. Of some 110,000 clones in the sample, roughly 81% were seen once. V trimming: 4 bases; J trimming: 3 bases; junction bases outside the gene matches: 13. CDR1 and CDR2 from the germline V gene are SEHNR and FQNEAQ (reference sequence). CDR3 length: 17 residues. The data belong to a study of blood T cell repertoires in COVID-19. Study information: Specimens from acute and convalescent COVID-19 originated in the United States, Italy and Spain. In each case, the material was cDNA or gDNA derived from T cells, B-cell-depleted T cells, or PBMCs.

This sequence joins TRBV7-9 and TRBJ1-1, with TRBD1 matching 8 bases. This clonotype was sampled from a man aged 40-55 years with acute or convalescent COVID-19. Sample: peripheral blood. The CDR3 loop reads CASSYLGQGPWDTEAFF. In DNA form, the CDR3 reads TGTGCCAGCAGCTACCTTGGACAGGGCCCCTGGGACACTGAAGCTTTCTTT.